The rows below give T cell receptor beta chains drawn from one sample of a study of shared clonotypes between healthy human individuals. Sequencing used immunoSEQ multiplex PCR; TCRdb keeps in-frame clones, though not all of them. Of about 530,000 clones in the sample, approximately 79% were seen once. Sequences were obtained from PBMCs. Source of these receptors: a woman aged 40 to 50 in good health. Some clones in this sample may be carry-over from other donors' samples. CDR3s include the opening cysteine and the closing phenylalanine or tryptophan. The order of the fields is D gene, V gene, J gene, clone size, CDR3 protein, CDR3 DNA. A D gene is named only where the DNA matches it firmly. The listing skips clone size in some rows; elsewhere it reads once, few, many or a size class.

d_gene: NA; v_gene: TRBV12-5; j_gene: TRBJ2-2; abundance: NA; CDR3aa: CASGLVGSGELFF; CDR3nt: TGTGCTAGTGGTTTGGTAGGAAGCGGGGAGCTGTTTTTT
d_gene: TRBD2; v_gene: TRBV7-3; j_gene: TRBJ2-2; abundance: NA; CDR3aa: CASSVTSGHTGELFF; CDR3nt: TGTGCCAGCAGCGTCACTAGCGGTCACACCGGGGAGCTGTTTTTT
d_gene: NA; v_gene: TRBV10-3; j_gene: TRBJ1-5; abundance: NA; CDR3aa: CAISVDLLNQPQHF; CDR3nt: TGTGCCATCAGCGTGGACCTACTCAATCAGCCCCAGCATTTT
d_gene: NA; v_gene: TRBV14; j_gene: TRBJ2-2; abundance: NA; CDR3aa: CASSVRTVDTGELFF; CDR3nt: TGTGCCAGCAGCGTTCGGACAGTCGACACCGGGGAGCTGTTTTTT
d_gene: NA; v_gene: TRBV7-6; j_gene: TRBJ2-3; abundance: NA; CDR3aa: CASSPASIGGRDTQYF; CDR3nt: TGTGCCAGCAGCCCGGCCAGCATAGGGGGGCGGGATACGCAGTATTTT
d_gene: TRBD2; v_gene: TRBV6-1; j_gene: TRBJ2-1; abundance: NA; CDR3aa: CASSERTSWPYEQFF; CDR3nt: TGTGCCAGCAGTGAAAGGACTAGCTGGCCCTATGAGCAGTTCTTC
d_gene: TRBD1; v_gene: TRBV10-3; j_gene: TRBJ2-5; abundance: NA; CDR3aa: CAISETGTGLETQYF; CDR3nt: TGTGCCATCAGTGAAACCGGGACAGGGTTGGAGACCCAGTACTTC
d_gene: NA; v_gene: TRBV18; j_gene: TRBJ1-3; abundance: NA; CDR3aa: CASSPQGLQIASGNTIYF; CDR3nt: TGTGCCAGCTCACCACAGGGACTCCAAATAGCCTCTGGAAACACCATATATTTT
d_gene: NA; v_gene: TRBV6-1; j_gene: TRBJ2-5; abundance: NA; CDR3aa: CASSPPPRETQYF; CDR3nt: TGTGCCAGCAGTCCTCCCCCCCGGGAGACCCAGTACTTC
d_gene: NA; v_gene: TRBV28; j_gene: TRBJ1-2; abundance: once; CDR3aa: CASSPGTYGYTF; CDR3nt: TGTGCCAGCAGCCCAGGGACCTATGGCTACACCTTC
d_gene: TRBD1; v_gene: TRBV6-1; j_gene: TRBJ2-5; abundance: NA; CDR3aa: CASSRDRGQETQYF; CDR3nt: TGTGCCAGCAGCCGGGACAGGGGGCAAGAGACCCAGTACTTC